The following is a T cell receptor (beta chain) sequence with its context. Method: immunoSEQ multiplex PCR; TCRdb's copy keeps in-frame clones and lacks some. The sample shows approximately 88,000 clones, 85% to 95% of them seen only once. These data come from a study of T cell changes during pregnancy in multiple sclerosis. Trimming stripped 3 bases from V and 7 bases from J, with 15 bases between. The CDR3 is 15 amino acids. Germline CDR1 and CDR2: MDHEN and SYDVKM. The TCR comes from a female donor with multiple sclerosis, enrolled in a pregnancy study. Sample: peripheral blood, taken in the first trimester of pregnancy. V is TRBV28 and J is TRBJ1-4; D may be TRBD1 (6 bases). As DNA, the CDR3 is TGTGCCAGCAGTTTCCCGGGACAAGGGGGTGAAAAACTGTTTTTT. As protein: CASSFPGQGGEKLFF. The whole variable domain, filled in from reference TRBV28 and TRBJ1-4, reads DVKVTQSSRYLVKRTGEKVFLECVQDMDHENMFWYRQDPGLGLRLIYFSYDVKMKEKGDIPEGYSVSREKKERFSLILESASTNQTSMYLCASSFPGQGGEKLFFGSGTQLSVL.